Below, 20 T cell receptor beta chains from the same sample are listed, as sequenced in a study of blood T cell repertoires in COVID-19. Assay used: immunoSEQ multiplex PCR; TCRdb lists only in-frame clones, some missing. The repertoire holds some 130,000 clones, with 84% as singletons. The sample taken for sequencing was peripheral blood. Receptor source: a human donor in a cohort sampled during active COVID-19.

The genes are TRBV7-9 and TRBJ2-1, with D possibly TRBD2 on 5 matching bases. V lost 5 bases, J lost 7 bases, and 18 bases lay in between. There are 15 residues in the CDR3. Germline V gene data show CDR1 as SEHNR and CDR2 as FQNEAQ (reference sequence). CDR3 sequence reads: CASSLLGVLWNEQFF. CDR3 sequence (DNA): TGTGCCAGCAGCCTATTGGGAGTTTTGTGGAATGAGCAGTTCTTC. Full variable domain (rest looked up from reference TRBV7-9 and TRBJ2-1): DTGVSQNPRHKITKRGQNVTFRCDPISEHNRLYWYRQTLGQGPEFLTYFQNEAQLEKSRLLSDRFSAERPKGSFSTLEIQRTEQGDSAMYLCASSLLGVLWNEQFFGPGTRLTVL.

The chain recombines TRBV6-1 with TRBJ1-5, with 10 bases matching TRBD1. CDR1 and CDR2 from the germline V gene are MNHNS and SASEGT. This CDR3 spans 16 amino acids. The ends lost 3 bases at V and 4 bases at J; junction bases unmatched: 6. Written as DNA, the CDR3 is TGTGCCAGCAGTGATAGGGACAGGGGTCATAATCAGCCCCAGCATTTT. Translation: CASSDRDRGHNQPQHF.

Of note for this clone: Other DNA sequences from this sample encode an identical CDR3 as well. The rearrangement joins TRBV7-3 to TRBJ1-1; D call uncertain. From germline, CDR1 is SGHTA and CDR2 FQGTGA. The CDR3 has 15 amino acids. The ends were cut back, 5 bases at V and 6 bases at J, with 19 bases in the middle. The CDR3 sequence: CASSTREAGVPEAFF. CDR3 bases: TGTGCCAGCAGCACGCGGGAGGCAGGCGTCCCTGAAGCTTTCTTT.

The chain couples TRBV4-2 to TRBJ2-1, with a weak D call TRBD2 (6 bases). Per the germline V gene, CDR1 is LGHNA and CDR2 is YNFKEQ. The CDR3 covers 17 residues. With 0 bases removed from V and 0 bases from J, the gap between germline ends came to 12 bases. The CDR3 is CASSQDGGVSSYNEQFF. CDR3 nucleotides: TGTGCCAGCAGCCAAGATGGCGGGGTGAGCTCCTACAATGAGCAGTTCTTC.

CDR3: CASSLEGLSSGANVLTF. The CDR3 coding sequence is TGTGCCAGCAGTTTAGAGGGACTGAGCTCTGGGGCCAACGTCCTGACTTTC. This sequence joins TRBV27 and TRBJ2-6, with a tentative D call TRBD2 (6 bases). The length of the CDR3 is 17 residues. CDR1 and CDR2 (germline): MNHEY, SMNVEV (reference sequence). Deletions cut 2 bases from V and 0 bases from J, with 11 bases between.

CDR3 amino acids: CASSVRATSYEQYF. DNA of the CDR3: TGTGCCAGCAGCGTTCGAGCAACCTCCTACGAGCAGTACTTC. The J gene is TRBJ2-7, the V gene TRBV9, with unresolved D. Trimming stripped 2 bases from V and 0 bases from J, with 9 bases between. Germline V lookup: CDR1 SGDLS, CDR2 YYNGEE. The CDR3 contains 14 residues.

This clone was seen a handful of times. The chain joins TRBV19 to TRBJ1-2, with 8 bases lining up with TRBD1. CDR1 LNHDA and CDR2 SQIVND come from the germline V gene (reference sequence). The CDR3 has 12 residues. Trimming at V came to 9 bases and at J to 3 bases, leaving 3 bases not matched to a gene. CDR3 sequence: CASWTGHYGYTF. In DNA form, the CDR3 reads TGTGCCAGCTGGACAGGGCACTATGGCTACACCTTC.

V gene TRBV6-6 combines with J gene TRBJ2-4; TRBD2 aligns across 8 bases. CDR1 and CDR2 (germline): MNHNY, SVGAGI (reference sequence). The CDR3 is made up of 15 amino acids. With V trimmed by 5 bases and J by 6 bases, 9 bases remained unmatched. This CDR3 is CASSTRGGAVNIQYF. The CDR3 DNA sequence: TGTGCCAGCAGTACCCGGGGGGGGGCCGTAAACATTCAGTACTTC.

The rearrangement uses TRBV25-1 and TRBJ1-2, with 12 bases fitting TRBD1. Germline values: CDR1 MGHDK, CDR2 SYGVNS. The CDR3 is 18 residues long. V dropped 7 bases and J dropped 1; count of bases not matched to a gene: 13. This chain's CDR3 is CASTPSPGQGALNYGYTF. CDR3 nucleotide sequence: TGTGCCAGCACCCCGAGTCCGGGACAGGGGGCCCTTAACTATGGCTACACCTTC.

The CDR3 loop reads CASSPGWVGNTIYF. CDR3 nucleotide sequence: TGCGCCAGCAGCCCAGGCTGGGTGGGAAACACCATATATTTT. V is TRBV4-1 and J is TRBJ1-3; D ambiguous. V was trimmed by 4 bases and J by 4 bases, leaving 11 bases between them. Germline V lookup: CDR1 MGHRA, CDR2 YSYEKL. There are 14 residues in the CDR3.

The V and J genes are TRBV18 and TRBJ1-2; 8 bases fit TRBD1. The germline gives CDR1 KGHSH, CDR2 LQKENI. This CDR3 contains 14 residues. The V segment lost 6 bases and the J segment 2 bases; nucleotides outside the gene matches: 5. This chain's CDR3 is CASSAGQGNYGYTF. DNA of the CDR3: TGTGCCAGCTCGGCTGGACAGGGCAACTATGGCTACACCTTC.

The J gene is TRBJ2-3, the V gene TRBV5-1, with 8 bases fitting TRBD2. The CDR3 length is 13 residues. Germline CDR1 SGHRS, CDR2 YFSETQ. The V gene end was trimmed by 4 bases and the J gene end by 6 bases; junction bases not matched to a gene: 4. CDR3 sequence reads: CASSAGGLDTQYF. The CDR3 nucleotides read TGCGCCAGCAGCGCGGGGGGCCTGGATACGCAGTATTTT.

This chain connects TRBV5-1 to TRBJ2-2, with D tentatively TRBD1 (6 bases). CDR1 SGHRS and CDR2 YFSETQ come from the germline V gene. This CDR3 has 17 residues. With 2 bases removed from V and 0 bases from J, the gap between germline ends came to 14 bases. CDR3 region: CASSLRGRGANTGELFF. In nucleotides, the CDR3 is TGCGCCAGCAGCTTAAGGGGCAGGGGCGCGAACACCGGGGAGCTGTTTTTT.

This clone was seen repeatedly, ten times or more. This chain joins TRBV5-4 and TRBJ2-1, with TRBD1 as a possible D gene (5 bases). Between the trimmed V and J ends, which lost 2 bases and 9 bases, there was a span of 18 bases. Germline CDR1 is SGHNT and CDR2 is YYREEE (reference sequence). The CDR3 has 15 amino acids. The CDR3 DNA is TGTGCCAGCAGCTTTGAGACAACAGGCCGTGGTGAGCAGTTCTTC. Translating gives CASSFETTGRGEQFF.

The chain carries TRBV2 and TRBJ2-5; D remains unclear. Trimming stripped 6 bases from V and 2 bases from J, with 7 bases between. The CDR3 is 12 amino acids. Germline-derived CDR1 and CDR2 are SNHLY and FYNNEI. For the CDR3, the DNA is TGTGCCAGCAGCGTAACACAAGAGACCCAGTACTTC. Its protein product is CASSVTQETQYF.

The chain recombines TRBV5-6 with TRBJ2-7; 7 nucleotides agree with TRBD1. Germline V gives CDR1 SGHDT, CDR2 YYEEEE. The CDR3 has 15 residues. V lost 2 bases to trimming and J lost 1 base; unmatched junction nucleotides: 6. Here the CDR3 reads CASSFTTGLSYEQYF. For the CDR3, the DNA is TGTGCCAGCAGCTTTACGACAGGGCTTTCCTACGAGCAGTACTTC.

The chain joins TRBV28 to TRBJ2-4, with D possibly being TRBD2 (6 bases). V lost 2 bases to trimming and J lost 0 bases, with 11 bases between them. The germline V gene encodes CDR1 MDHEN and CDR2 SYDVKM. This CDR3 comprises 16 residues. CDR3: CASSLTGVLAKNIQYF. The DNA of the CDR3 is TGTGCCAGCAGTTTAACGGGGGTACTAGCCAAAAACATTCAGTACTTC. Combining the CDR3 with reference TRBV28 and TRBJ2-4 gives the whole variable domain DVKVTQSSRYLVKRTGEKVFLECVQDMDHENMFWYRQDPGLGLRLIYFSYDVKMKEKGDIPEGYSVSREKKERFSLILESASTNQTSMYLCASSLTGVLAKNIQYFGAGTRLSVL.

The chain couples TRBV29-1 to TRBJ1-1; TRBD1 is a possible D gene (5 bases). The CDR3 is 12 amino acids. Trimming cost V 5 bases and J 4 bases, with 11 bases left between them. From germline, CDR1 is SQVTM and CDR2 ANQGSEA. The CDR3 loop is CSVNTGPTEAFF. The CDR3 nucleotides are TGCAGCGTTAATACAGGACCCACTGAAGCTTTCTTT.

In DNA, the CDR3 is TGCGCCAGCAGCTTCGGGACAGGGAGTACCTATGGCTACACCTTC. This encodes CASSFGTGSTYGYTF. The chain employs TRBV5-1 and TRBJ1-2; 9 bases are shared with TRBD1. J gave up 4 bases and V 2 bases, and 6 bases lay outside the gene matches. Germline loops: CDR1 SGHRS, CDR2 YFSETQ. The CDR3 totals 15 residues.

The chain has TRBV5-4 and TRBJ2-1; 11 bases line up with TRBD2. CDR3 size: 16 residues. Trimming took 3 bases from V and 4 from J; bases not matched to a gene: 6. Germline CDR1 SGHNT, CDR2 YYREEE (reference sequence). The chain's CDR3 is CASSSGTSGRYNEQFF. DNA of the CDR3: TGTGCCAGCAGCTCCGGGACTAGCGGACGATACAATGAGCAGTTCTTC.